This TCR beta chain is drawn from a study of T cells expressing NK-cell markers (TCRdb year 2020). General notes on the study: Eight donors provided sorted CD3+CD56+NKG2C+, CD3+CD56+NKG2C- and CD3+CD56-NKG2C+ T-cell subsets, whose TCR beta-chain repertoires were profiled. Among the eight sequenced donors, seven were HCMV-seropositive and one was HCMV-seronegative. Randomly selected healthy volunteers, three men and five women, were used as the eight sequenced donors. Libraries were sequenced as 2 x 150 bp reads on Illumina HiSeq 2000/2500, MiSeq or NextSeq. Summary of the overall study and its limitations: In a handful of donors, the dominant CD3+CD56+NKG2C+ clonotypes ranked among the top 10 CD8+ clonotypes, making up 1.0-7.0% of CD8+ T cells. Those dominant clonotypes were again the most abundant among CD3+CD56-NKG2C+ cells in four donors, at about 25-65%. Whether the expanded NKG2C-expressing T cell clones were specific for HCMV antigens remained unclear.

As concerns this clonotype: No cognate antigen has been identified for it.

HCMV serostatus was determined by detecting HCMV-specific IgG in serum with a commercial ELISA kit. Peripheral blood mononuclear cells were isolated from blood by Ficoll density gradient centrifugation. Including cysteine and phenylalanine, the CDR3 has 14 amino acids. The record lacks a DNA sequence. Looking up the germline V gene yields CDR1 SGHRS and CDR2 YFSETQ. The sequencer was an Illumina HiSeq 2000. The TCR beta cDNA libraries were made using 5'RACE template switching, a step that added both a universal primer site and unique molecular identifiers. Priming for cDNA synthesis came from the TCR beta constant segment, and two successive PCR amplification steps followed. The published analysis was carried out like this. MIGEC was used to demultiplex reads and group reads by UMI, and MiTCR was used to assemble and quantify clonotypes. To remove erroneous sequences, TCR cDNA sequences were retained only when supported by two or more reads. The tcR package was used for downstream repertoire analysis, with clonotypes matched between fractions based on CDR3 nucleotide sequence plus V segment. VDJmatch was used to annotate antigen specificity against VDJdb, with one amino acid substitution in CDR3 permitted. Reads reprocessed by TCRdb are summarized as one entry per CDR3 protein sequence, and DNA is absent. For this entry, the V and J calls and clone size follow TCRdb and not the study's own pipeline. This sample's clone table shows about 370,000 distinct CDR3 sequences. Over 8.5% of the sample is in the top ten clones.

The specimen was blood T cells: a sorted CD56 or NKG2C T cell subset, CD4+ or CD8+ T cells, or bulk PBMC T cells (not recorded which). This receptor was obtained from a woman aged 50 to 65 in good health. Donor details come from another sample of the same person, matched by shared clones. The sequence joins TRBV5-1 to TRBJ2-4; TCRdb picks TRBD1, but there is no DNA to check that call. The CDR3 here reads CASSSLGGKNIQYF.